This is a list of T cell receptor beta chains from one sample in a study of Ad26.COV2.S vaccination and SARS-CoV-2 variants. Method: immunoSEQ multiplex PCR; TCRdb's copy keeps in-frame clones and lacks some. This sample carries some 480,000 clones, 87% of them seen once, and the ten largest clones take around 13%. The specimen was peripheral blood, collected in a trial of Ad26.COV2.S vaccine versus placebo. The receptors shown here come from a person aged 18-60 years who received the Ad26.COV2.S COVID-19 vaccine or a placebo. The CDR3 runs from the conserved cysteine through the conserved F or W. A D gene is named only where the DNA matches it firmly. Size tells how often a clone was seen (once, few, many) or the class of an expanded clone, and some rows leave it out.

clone_size: once
d_call: TRBD2
v_call: TRBV7-3
j_call: TRBJ2-1
cdr3_nt: TGTGCCAGCAGCTCCCACCTAGCGGGGGGGGATAATGAGCAGTTCTTC
cdr3_aa: CASSSHLAGGDNEQFF

clone_size: NA
d_call: NA
v_call: TRBV28
j_call: TRBJ1-4
cdr3_nt: TGTGCCAGCAGTGGGGGTTCTGGGGTCGAAAAACTGTTTTTT
cdr3_aa: CASSGGSGVEKLFF

clone_size: NA
d_call: NA
v_call: TRBV12-5
j_call: TRBJ2-2
cdr3_nt: TGTGCTAGTGGTTTGATCGGGGGGCGTACCGGGGAGCTGTTTTTT
cdr3_aa: CASGLIGGRTGELFF

clone_size: NA
d_call: NA
v_call: TRBV6-5
j_call: TRBJ1-1
cdr3_nt: TGTGCCAGCAGTATCCAAAGAAAAGTGAACACTGAAGCTTTCTTT
cdr3_aa: CASSIQRKVNTEAFF

clone_size: NA
d_call: NA
v_call: TRBV29-1
j_call: TRBJ1-3
cdr3_nt: TGCAGCGTTGATTCTGGAAACACCATATATTTT
cdr3_aa: CSVDSGNTIYF

clone_size: once
d_call: TRBD1
v_call: TRBV15
j_call: TRBJ1-4
cdr3_nt: TGTGCCACCAGCACTTTGACAGGGGCTAATGAAAAACTGTTTTTT
cdr3_aa: CATSTLTGANEKLFF

clone_size: once
d_call: TRBD2
v_call: TRBV5-6
j_call: TRBJ2-3
cdr3_nt: TGTGCCAGCAGCCCTTCCCGGCTAGCGGGAGACGGTGGAACAGATACGCAGTATTTT
cdr3_aa: CASSPSRLAGDGGTDTQYF

clone_size: few
d_call: NA
v_call: TRBV15
j_call: TRBJ2-1
cdr3_nt: TGTGCCACCAGCAGACACTTCACCGGGGTATCTAATGAGCAGTTCTTC
cdr3_aa: CATSRHFTGVSNEQFF

clone_size: NA
d_call: TRBD2
v_call: TRBV28
j_call: TRBJ2-1
cdr3_nt: TGTGCCAGCAGTTTACCGGGACTAGAGAATGAGCAGTTCTTC
cdr3_aa: CASSLPGLENEQFF

clone_size: NA
d_call: TRBD2
v_call: TRBV25-1
j_call: TRBJ2-2
cdr3_nt: TGTGCCAGCCGGGACTACCGGAACACCGGGGAGCTGTTTTTT
cdr3_aa: CASRDYRNTGELFF

clone_size: NA
d_call: NA
v_call: TRBV7-3
j_call: TRBJ2-5
cdr3_nt: TGTGCCAGCAGCTTAAACCGCGCGGCGGAGACCCAGTACTTC
cdr3_aa: CASSLNRAAETQYF

clone_size: NA
d_call: NA
v_call: TRBV4-3
j_call: TRBJ2-3
cdr3_nt: TGCGCCAGCAGCCTCGCTGGACAGCGCACAGATACGCAGTATTTT
cdr3_aa: CASSLAGQRTDTQYF

clone_size: NA
d_call: NA
v_call: TRBV28
j_call: TRBJ1-5
cdr3_nt: TGTGCCAGCATTCGGGGGAATCAGCCCCAGCATTTT
cdr3_aa: CASIRGNQPQHF

clone_size: NA
d_call: NA
v_call: TRBV6-2/TRBV6-3
j_call: TRBJ2-7
cdr3_nt: TGTGCCAGCAGTTGGGGACGGCGGGGTTTCTCCTACGAGCAGTACTTC
cdr3_aa: CASSWGRRGFSYEQYF

clone_size: once
d_call: TRBD2
v_call: TRBV6-5
j_call: TRBJ2-3
cdr3_nt: TGTGCCAGCAGTATGGCGGGAGCGGCGCAGTATTTT
cdr3_aa: CASSMAGAAQYF

clone_size: NA
d_call: NA
v_call: TRBV6-6
j_call: TRBJ1-5
cdr3_nt: TGTGCCAGCAGCGGCCTAGGGGTGGGCAATCAGCCCCAGCATTTT
cdr3_aa: CASSGLGVGNQPQHF

clone_size: NA
d_call: NA
v_call: TRBV28
j_call: TRBJ2-1
cdr3_nt: TGTGCCAGCGGAAGGGGGGAGTTGCCCCAATACAATGAGCAGTTCTTC
cdr3_aa: CASGRGELPQYNEQFF

clone_size: NA
d_call: NA
v_call: TRBV5-8
j_call: TRBJ1-2
cdr3_nt: TGTGCCAGCAGCTTGTGGGGGCGTGACTATGGCTACACCTTC
cdr3_aa: CASSLWGRDYGYTF

clone_size: NA
d_call: NA
v_call: TRBV21-1
j_call: TRBJ2-1
cdr3_nt: TGTGCCGCCCCCCGGACCGGGATCAATGAGCAGTTCTTC
cdr3_aa: CAAPRTGINEQFF

clone_size: NA
d_call: NA
v_call: TRBV27
j_call: TRBJ2-7
cdr3_nt: TGTGCCAGCAGGGGGGAGGTCCCCTACGAGCAGTACTTC
cdr3_aa: CASRGEVPYEQYF

clone_size: NA
d_call: NA
v_call: TRBV2
j_call: TRBJ1-1
cdr3_nt: TGTGCCAGCAGTGATTCAATCGGGACCGTTGCCGTAGCTTTCTTT
cdr3_aa: CASSDSIGTVAVAFF

clone_size: once
d_call: NA
v_call: TRBV7-3
j_call: TRBJ2-5
cdr3_nt: TGTGCCAGCAGCCAAAACGGCGGCGCAGAGACCCAGTACTTC
cdr3_aa: CASSQNGGAETQYF

clone_size: NA
d_call: TRBD1
v_call: TRBV19
j_call: TRBJ2-1
cdr3_nt: TGTGCCAGTAGTACCCGGACAGGCTACAATGAGCAGTTCTTC
cdr3_aa: CASSTRTGYNEQFF

clone_size: NA
d_call: NA
v_call: TRBV28
j_call: TRBJ1-1
cdr3_nt: TGTGCCAGCAGTCCCACAGGGCTAATCACTGAAGCTTTCTTT
cdr3_aa: CASSPTGLITEAFF

clone_size: NA
d_call: NA
v_call: TRBV6-6
j_call: TRBJ1-5
cdr3_nt: TGTGCCACCCAGGCTATGTACAATCAGCCCCAGCATTTT
cdr3_aa: CATQAMYNQPQHF

clone_size: NA
d_call: NA
v_call: TRBV7-7
j_call: TRBJ2-3
cdr3_nt: TGTGCCAGCAGCGGCGGGACAACGAGCACAGATACGCAGTATTTT
cdr3_aa: CASSGGTTSTDTQYF

clone_size: NA
d_call: TRBD1
v_call: TRBV7-9
j_call: TRBJ1-4
cdr3_nt: TGTGCCAGCAGCCCTGGACAGGGGGTGACAACTAATGAAAAACTGTTTTTT
cdr3_aa: CASSPGQGVTTNEKLFF

clone_size: once
d_call: TRBD2
v_call: TRBV11-3
j_call: TRBJ2-1
cdr3_nt: TGTGCCAGCAGCCCGGGACTAGCGGCCTACAATGAGCAGTTCTTC
cdr3_aa: CASSPGLAAYNEQFF

clone_size: NA
d_call: NA
v_call: TRBV9
j_call: TRBJ2-2
cdr3_nt: TGTGCCAGCAGCGTATGGGGCGGGGAGCTGTTTTTT
cdr3_aa: CASSVWGGELFF

clone_size: NA
d_call: TRBD1
v_call: TRBV4-1
j_call: TRBJ2-7
cdr3_nt: TGCGCCAGCAGCCCTCAGGGACAGGCCTACGAGCAGTACTTC
cdr3_aa: CASSPQGQAYEQYF

clone_size: NA
d_call: NA
v_call: TRBV2
j_call: TRBJ1-4
cdr3_nt: TGTGCCAGCAGTGAATTGTATAGGGCAGAGGCCGAAAAACTGTTTTTT
cdr3_aa: CASSELYRAEAEKLFF

clone_size: few
d_call: TRBD1
v_call: TRBV4-3
j_call: TRBJ2-6
cdr3_nt: TGCGCCAGCAGCCAAGATTGGGGACAGGGGTCCCCTGGGGCCAACGTCCTGACTTTC
cdr3_aa: CASSQDWGQGSPGANVLTF

clone_size: few
d_call: TRBD2
v_call: TRBV3-1/TRBV3-2
j_call: TRBJ2-1
cdr3_nt: TGTGCCAGCAGCCAAGTAGCGGGTGAGCAGTTCTTC
cdr3_aa: CASSQVAGEQFF

clone_size: once
d_call: TRBD2
v_call: TRBV29-1
j_call: TRBJ2-2
cdr3_nt: TGCAGCGTTGGGGGGACTAGCGGGAGAGGGCCCGGGGAGCTGTTTTTT
cdr3_aa: CSVGGTSGRGPGELFF

clone_size: NA
d_call: TRBD1
v_call: TRBV24-1
j_call: TRBJ2-3
cdr3_nt: TGTGCCACCAGTGAGGCTTGGGGCAGGGGGTCGGATACGCAGTATTTT
cdr3_aa: CATSEAWGRGSDTQYF

clone_size: NA
d_call: TRBD1
v_call: TRBV27
j_call: TRBJ1-4
cdr3_nt: TGTGCCAGCAGTTTATGGGCCCCAGGGGGGACAACTAATGAAAAACTGTTTTTT
cdr3_aa: CASSLWAPGGTTNEKLFF

clone_size: NA
d_call: NA
v_call: TRBV19
j_call: TRBJ1-5
cdr3_nt: TGTGCCAGTAGTATAAATTCAGATCAGCCCCAGCATTTT
cdr3_aa: CASSINSDQPQHF

clone_size: NA
d_call: NA
v_call: TRBV9
j_call: TRBJ1-5
cdr3_nt: TGTGCCAGCAGAGACCCCGGGGCAAGAGATAGCAATCAGCCCCAGCATTTT
cdr3_aa: CASRDPGARDSNQPQHF

clone_size: NA
d_call: NA
v_call: TRBV6-6
j_call: TRBJ1-5
cdr3_nt: TGTGCCAGCAGTACTTTCCAGGGGATTCAGCCCCAGCATTTT
cdr3_aa: CASSTFQGIQPQHF

clone_size: NA
d_call: NA
v_call: TRBV6-5
j_call: TRBJ2-3
cdr3_nt: TGTGCCAGCAGACTATCCGGGGCTAGCACAGATACGCAGTATTTT
cdr3_aa: CASRLSGASTDTQYF

clone_size: few
d_call: NA
v_call: TRBV5-6
j_call: TRBJ1-1
cdr3_nt: TGTGCCAGCAGCAAACCGGGACGGTTGAACACTGAAGCTTTCTTT
cdr3_aa: CASSKPGRLNTEAFF

clone_size: NA
d_call: NA
v_call: TRBV7-9
j_call: TRBJ2-5
cdr3_nt: TGTGCCAGCAGCTTTTCGGCAGAGACCCAGTACTTC
cdr3_aa: CASSFSAETQYF

clone_size: NA
d_call: NA
v_call: TRBV10-3
j_call: TRBJ2-7
cdr3_nt: TGTGCCATCAGTGAGTCCGGGGCTAGAGCGCCCGAGCAGTACTTC
cdr3_aa: CAISESGARAPEQYF

clone_size: NA
d_call: NA
v_call: TRBV18
j_call: TRBJ1-4
cdr3_nt: TGTGCCAGCTCACCTCCTACAGGAGAAAAACTGTTTTTT
cdr3_aa: CASSPPTGEKLFF

clone_size: once
d_call: TRBD2
v_call: TRBV29-1
j_call: TRBJ2-5
cdr3_nt: TGCAGCGTTGACAGGGAAGAAGCTAGCGGGAGTTGGGAGACCCAGTACTTC
cdr3_aa: CSVDREEASGSWETQYF

clone_size: once
d_call: TRBD2
v_call: TRBV4-2
j_call: TRBJ2-1
cdr3_nt: TGTGCCAGCAGCCAAGGTTCAGCGGGAGGGCCCTCCTACAATGAGCAGTTCTTC
cdr3_aa: CASSQGSAGGPSYNEQFF